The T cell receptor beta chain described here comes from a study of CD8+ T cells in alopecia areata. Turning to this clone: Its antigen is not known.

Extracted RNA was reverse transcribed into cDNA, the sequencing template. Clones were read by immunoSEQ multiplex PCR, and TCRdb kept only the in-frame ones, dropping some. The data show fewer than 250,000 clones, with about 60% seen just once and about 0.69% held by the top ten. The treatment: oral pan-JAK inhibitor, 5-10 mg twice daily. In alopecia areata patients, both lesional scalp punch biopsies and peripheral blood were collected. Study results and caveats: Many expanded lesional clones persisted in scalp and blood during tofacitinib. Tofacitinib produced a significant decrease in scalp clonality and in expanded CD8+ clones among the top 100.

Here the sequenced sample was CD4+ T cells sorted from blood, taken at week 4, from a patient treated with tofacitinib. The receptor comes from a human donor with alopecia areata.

CDR3 bases: TGCGCCAGGGTATACGGGGGGCCTCACCGTAACTATGGCTACACCTTC. It encodes CARVYGGPHRNYGYTF. This chain connects TRBV5-1 to TRBJ1-2, with D maybe TRBD1 (6 bases). This CDR3 comprises 16 residues. Trimming shortened V by 8 bases and J by 1 base, and 21 bases separated the two germline ends. CDR1 SGHRS and CDR2 YFSETQ come from the germline V gene.